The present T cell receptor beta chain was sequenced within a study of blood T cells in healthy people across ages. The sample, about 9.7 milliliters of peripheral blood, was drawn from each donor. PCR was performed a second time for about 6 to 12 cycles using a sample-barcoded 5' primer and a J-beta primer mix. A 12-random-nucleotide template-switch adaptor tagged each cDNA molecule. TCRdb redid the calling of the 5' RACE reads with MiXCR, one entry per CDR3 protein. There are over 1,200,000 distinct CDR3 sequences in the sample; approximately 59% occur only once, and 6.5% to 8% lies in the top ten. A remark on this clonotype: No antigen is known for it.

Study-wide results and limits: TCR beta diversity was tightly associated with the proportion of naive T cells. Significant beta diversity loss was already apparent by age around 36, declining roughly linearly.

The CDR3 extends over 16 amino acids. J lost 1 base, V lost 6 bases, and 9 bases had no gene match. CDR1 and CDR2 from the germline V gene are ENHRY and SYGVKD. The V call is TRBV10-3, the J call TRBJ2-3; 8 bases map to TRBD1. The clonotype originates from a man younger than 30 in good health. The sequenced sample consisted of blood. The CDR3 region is CAISRGTGGGTDTQYF. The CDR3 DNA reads TGTGCCATCAGCCGCGGTACAGGGGGTGGCACAGATACGCAGTATTTT.